This TCR beta chain was sequenced in a study of T-cell memory formation after mild COVID-19. Study in general: Clusters were largely donor specific. Study-level findings and limits: That cross-reactive memory joined was suggested by some responding clones appearing in pre-infection memory. The main location of contracting CD4+ clones was CM and EM, and that of contracting CD8+ clones was EMRA.

The authors produced TCR alpha and TCR beta cDNA libraries with sample barcodes and UMIs by 5'RACE using constant-segment primers. TCRdb re-called the 5' RACE reads with MiXCR, one entry per CDR3 protein. The sample lists 200,000 or so distinct CDR3 sequences; 9.5% were seen once. With respect to this clonotype: Its antigen is still unknown.

Germline assignment: CDR1 MNHNY and CDR2 SVGAGI (reference sequence). The CDR3 is 16 residues long. J was trimmed by 6 bases and V by 7 bases; bases with no gene match: 9. The clonotype comes from a man aged 18-30 years who had mild COVID-19 (a few samples of this study predate the infection). Cell type and time point are not known. This chain links TRBV6-6 with TRBJ2-5, with 15 bases matching TRBD2. The sequenced material came from PBMCs or a T cell subset sorted from them (not recorded which). CDR3 DNA sequence: TGTGCCAGCATCTCCGGAGGGACTAGCGGGGGGAAGACCCAGTACTTC. Amino acid sequence: CASISGGTSGGKTQYF.